These T cell receptor beta chains were read from a single sample in a study of blood T cell repertoires in COVID-19. Sequencing used immunoSEQ multiplex PCR; TCRdb keeps in-frame clones, though not all of them. The data contain 100,000 to 150,000 clones, about 87% of them singletons. Sequenced: peripheral blood. These receptors all stem from a man in his fifties or sixties with acute or convalescent COVID-19. Both conserved end residues are part of each CDR3. D genes are given only for firm matches. Expanded clones get a size class; other rows say once, few or many, or leave the size out.

v_gene: TRBV18
j_gene: TRBJ1-2
abundance: NA
d_gene: TRBD1
CDR3aa: CASSTGQGYSYGYTF
CDR3nt: TGTGCCAGCTCTACTGGACAGGGGTACTCCTATGGCTACACCTTC

v_gene: TRBV3-1/TRBV3-2
j_gene: TRBJ1-2
abundance: NA
d_gene: NA
CDR3aa: CASTQRNYGYTF
CDR3nt: TGTGCCAGCACCCAGCGAAACTATGGCTACACCTTC

v_gene: TRBV7-9
j_gene: TRBJ1-5
abundance: NA
d_gene: NA
CDR3aa: CASSNGIGQPQHF
CDR3nt: TGTGCCAGCTCAAACGGCATCGGGCAGCCCCAGCATTTT

v_gene: TRBV12-2
j_gene: TRBJ1-1
abundance: NA
d_gene: NA
CDR3aa: CASRIGTGGNTEAFF
CDR3nt: TGTGCAAGTCGCATAGGGACAGGGGGTAACACTGAAGCTTTCTTT

v_gene: TRBV27
j_gene: TRBJ1-2
abundance: few
d_gene: TRBD1
CDR3aa: CASSLGQGTFSYTF
CDR3nt: TGTGCCAGCAGTCTAGGACAGGGGACTTTCAGCTACACCTTC

v_gene: TRBV10-3
j_gene: TRBJ2-1
abundance: NA
d_gene: NA
CDR3aa: CAISESQVGEQFF
CDR3nt: TGTGCCATCAGTGAGTCCCAGGTCGGTGAGCAGTTCTTC

v_gene: TRBV18
j_gene: TRBJ1-3
abundance: NA
d_gene: TRBD1
CDR3aa: CASSRDRGPGNTIYF
CDR3nt: TGTGCCAGCTCACGGGACAGGGGGCCTGGAAACACCATATATTTT

v_gene: TRBV2
j_gene: TRBJ1-4
abundance: NA
d_gene: NA
CDR3aa: CASSVRGQFESDSNEKLFF
CDR3nt: TGTGCCAGCAGTGTTCGTGGACAATTTGAGAGCGACTCTAATGAAAAACTGTTTTTT

v_gene: TRBV12-5
j_gene: TRBJ2-7
abundance: few
d_gene: NA
CDR3aa: CASGLVQGGIYEQYF
CDR3nt: TGTGCTAGTGGTTTGGTCCAAGGGGGTATCTACGAGCAGTACTTC

v_gene: TRBV12-3/TRBV12-4
j_gene: TRBJ1-2
abundance: NA
d_gene: NA
CDR3aa: CASSVDRLHGYTF
CDR3nt: TGTGCCAGCAGTGTTGACAGATTGCATGGCTACACCTTC

v_gene: TRBV6-1
j_gene: TRBJ2-3
abundance: NA
d_gene: NA
CDR3aa: CASSEFRAGTDTQYF
CDR3nt: TGTGCCAGCAGTGAATTCAGGGCGGGAACAGATACGCAGTATTTT

v_gene: TRBV7-2
j_gene: TRBJ2-5
abundance: NA
d_gene: TRBD2
CDR3aa: CASSPSGRLVETQYF
CDR3nt: TGTGCCAGCAGCCCGAGCGGGAGATTGGTCGAGACCCAGTACTTC

v_gene: TRBV12-3/TRBV12-4
j_gene: TRBJ1-2
abundance: NA
d_gene: NA
CDR3aa: CASSAGDLYGYTF
CDR3nt: TGTGCCAGCAGTGCAGGGGACCTCTATGGCTACACCTTC

v_gene: TRBV9
j_gene: TRBJ1-6
abundance: NA
d_gene: NA
CDR3aa: CASSVTGDNSPLHF
CDR3nt: TGTGCCAGCAGCGTGACAGGTGATAATTCACCCCTCCACTTT

v_gene: TRBV7-9
j_gene: TRBJ1-2
abundance: few
d_gene: NA
CDR3aa: CASSWTVYGYTF
CDR3nt: TGTGCCAGCAGCTGGACAGTCTATGGCTACACCTTC

v_gene: TRBV6-1
j_gene: TRBJ1-2
abundance: NA
d_gene: NA
CDR3aa: CASSEALRGLVTF
CDR3nt: TGTGCCAGCAGTGAAGCACTACGAGGTTTGGTCACCTTC

v_gene: TRBV2
j_gene: TRBJ1-5
abundance: NA
d_gene: NA
CDR3aa: CASSDSQNQPQHF
CDR3nt: TGTGCCAGCAGTGATTCACAGAATCAGCCCCAGCATTTT

v_gene: TRBV4-1
j_gene: TRBJ1-3
abundance: NA
d_gene: NA
CDR3aa: CASSQSLGGVYSGNTIYF
CDR3nt: TGCGCCAGCAGCCAGAGCCTGGGGGGGGTATACTCTGGAAACACCATATATTTT

v_gene: TRBV3-1/TRBV3-2
j_gene: TRBJ2-3
abundance: NA
d_gene: TRBD1
CDR3aa: CASSQRGQPADTQYF
CDR3nt: TGTGCCAGCAGCCAACGGGGACAGCCCGCAGATACGCAGTATTTT

v_gene: TRBV18
j_gene: TRBJ1-1
abundance: NA
d_gene: NA
CDR3aa: CASSPPFASGTEAFF
CDR3nt: TGTGCCAGCTCACCACCGTTTGCCAGCGGAACTGAAGCTTTCTTT

v_gene: TRBV5-5
j_gene: TRBJ1-5
abundance: NA
d_gene: NA
CDR3aa: CASRPTYSNQPQHF
CDR3nt: TGTGCCAGCAGGCCAACTTATAGCAATCAGCCCCAGCATTTT

v_gene: TRBV5-1
j_gene: TRBJ2-1
abundance: once
d_gene: TRBD1
CDR3aa: CASSLQGKDEQFF
CDR3nt: TGCGCCAGCAGCTTACAGGGGAAGGATGAGCAGTTCTTC

v_gene: TRBV5-1
j_gene: TRBJ2-6
abundance: few
d_gene: TRBD1
CDR3aa: CASSLGDRGKSSGANVLTF
CDR3nt: TGCGCCAGCAGCTTGGGGGACAGGGGCAAGAGCTCTGGGGCCAACGTCCTGACTTTC

v_gene: TRBV19
j_gene: TRBJ1-1
abundance: NA
d_gene: NA
CDR3aa: CASSTRETEAFF
CDR3nt: TGTGCCAGTAGTACCCGGGAGACTGAAGCTTTCTTT

v_gene: TRBV11-2
j_gene: TRBJ1-2
abundance: NA
d_gene: TRBD1
CDR3aa: CASSHPSTGTRFSGYTF
CDR3nt: TGTGCCAGCAGCCACCCTTCGACAGGGACGAGATTTTCGGGCTACACCTTC

v_gene: TRBV19
j_gene: TRBJ1-5
abundance: NA
d_gene: TRBD1
CDR3aa: CASSGFGTGVNQPQHF
CDR3nt: TGTGCCAGTAGCGGTTTCGGGACAGGAGTTAATCAGCCCCAGCATTTT

v_gene: TRBV18
j_gene: TRBJ2-1
abundance: NA
d_gene: TRBD2
CDR3aa: CASSPRLAGGFYNEQFF
CDR3nt: TGTGCCAGCTCACCTCGACTAGCGGGAGGGTTCTACAATGAGCAGTTCTTC

v_gene: TRBV7-9
j_gene: TRBJ2-5
abundance: NA
d_gene: NA
CDR3aa: CASSLATGQETQYF
CDR3nt: TGTGCCAGCAGCTTAGCGACAGGCCAAGAGACCCAGTACTTC

v_gene: TRBV5-1
j_gene: TRBJ1-1
abundance: NA
d_gene: NA
CDR3aa: CASSAENVNTEAFF
CDR3nt: TGCGCCAGCAGCGCGGAGAATGTGAACACTGAAGCTTTCTTT

v_gene: TRBV11-3
j_gene: TRBJ1-1
abundance: NA
d_gene: NA
CDR3aa: CASSSRGTEAFF
CDR3nt: TGTGCCAGCAGCTCGAGAGGCACTGAAGCTTTCTTT

v_gene: TRBV7-9
j_gene: TRBJ2-1
abundance: NA
d_gene: TRBD2
CDR3aa: CASSSRTSGSEIEQFF
CDR3nt: TGTGCCAGCAGCTCTAGGACTAGCGGGAGTGAAATTGAGCAGTTCTTC

v_gene: TRBV19
j_gene: TRBJ1-2
abundance: NA
d_gene: TRBD1
CDR3aa: CASTPTGRDYGYTF
CDR3nt: TGTGCCAGTACCCCGACAGGGCGAGACTATGGCTACACCTTC

v_gene: TRBV7-2
j_gene: TRBJ2-2
abundance: NA
d_gene: NA
CDR3aa: CASSLRSQTLNTGELFF
CDR3nt: TGTGCCAGCAGCTTAAGAAGCCAGACTTTGAACACCGGGGAGCTGTTTTTT

v_gene: TRBV28
j_gene: TRBJ2-5
abundance: NA
d_gene: TRBD2
CDR3aa: CASRLRRTSGRRGEETQYF
CDR3nt: TGTGCCAGCAGGCTGAGACGGACTAGCGGGAGGAGAGGGGAAGAGACCCAGTACTTC

v_gene: TRBV6-5
j_gene: TRBJ1-5
abundance: NA
d_gene: NA
CDR3aa: CASSYFSGEGRQPQHF
CDR3nt: TGTGCCAGCAGTTACTTCTCCGGGGAGGGGCGTCAGCCCCAGCATTTT

v_gene: TRBV9
j_gene: TRBJ2-5
abundance: NA
d_gene: NA
CDR3aa: CASSVGQGQETQYF
CDR3nt: TGTGCCAGCAGCGTAGGCCAGGGACAAGAGACCCAGTACTTC

v_gene: TRBV2
j_gene: TRBJ2-5
abundance: NA
d_gene: NA
CDR3aa: CASSPPGRRGETQYF
CDR3nt: TGTGCCAGCAGTCCTCCCGGACGGAGGGGAGAGACCCAGTACTTC

v_gene: TRBV30
j_gene: TRBJ2-1
abundance: NA
d_gene: NA
CDR3aa: CAWSVYQGPEQFF
CDR3nt: TGTGCCTGGAGTGTCTACCAGGGGCCTGAGCAGTTCTTC

v_gene: TRBV11-2
j_gene: TRBJ1-4
abundance: NA
d_gene: TRBD1
CDR3aa: CASSQGGGVGEKLFF
CDR3nt: TGTGCCAGCAGCCAGGGGGGCGGGGTTGGTGAAAAACTGTTTTTT

v_gene: TRBV27
j_gene: TRBJ2-1
abundance: NA
d_gene: TRBD2
CDR3aa: CASSLRLAPLRDEQFF
CDR3nt: TGTGCCAGCAGTTTGCGACTAGCGCCTCTCCGGGATGAGCAGTTCTTC

v_gene: TRBV2
j_gene: TRBJ1-1
abundance: NA
d_gene: TRBD1
CDR3aa: CASKRQGVTEAFF
CDR3nt: TGTGCCAGCAAACGACAGGGGGTGACTGAAGCTTTCTTT

v_gene: TRBV11-1
j_gene: TRBJ2-7
abundance: NA
d_gene: NA
CDR3aa: CASSPRGRTYEQYF
CDR3nt: TGTGCCAGCAGCCCCAGGGGGAGGACCTACGAGCAGTACTTC

v_gene: TRBV18
j_gene: TRBJ1-2
abundance: NA
d_gene: NA
CDR3aa: CASSLTGFVEYGYTF
CDR3nt: TGTGCCAGCTCACTAACAGGGTTTGTTGAATATGGCTACACCTTC

v_gene: TRBV2
j_gene: TRBJ1-1
abundance: NA
d_gene: NA
CDR3aa: CATQKRDSIEAFF
CDR3nt: TGTGCCACCCAGAAGAGGGACTCGATTGAAGCTTTCTTT

v_gene: TRBV10-2
j_gene: TRBJ1-1
abundance: NA
d_gene: NA
CDR3aa: CASREALMNTEAFF
CDR3nt: TGCGCCAGCAGAGAAGCGTTGATGAACACTGAAGCTTTCTTT

v_gene: TRBV7-3
j_gene: TRBJ2-2
abundance: NA
d_gene: NA
CDR3aa: CASSPSHRVGGELFF
CDR3nt: TGTGCCAGCAGCCCGAGCCACAGGGTAGGCGGGGAGCTGTTTTTT

v_gene: TRBV29-1
j_gene: TRBJ2-1
abundance: once
d_gene: NA
CDR3aa: CSALRRGYNEQFF
CDR3nt: TGCAGCGCCCTAAGAAGGGGCTACAATGAGCAGTTCTTC

v_gene: TRBV19
j_gene: TRBJ2-2
abundance: NA
d_gene: NA
CDR3aa: CASSTPGQTTGELFF
CDR3nt: TGTGCCAGTAGTACACCGGGACAAACAACCGGGGAGCTGTTTTTT

v_gene: TRBV7-6
j_gene: TRBJ1-1
abundance: NA
d_gene: NA
CDR3aa: CASREWSGMNTEAFF
CDR3nt: TGTGCCAGCAGGGAATGGTCAGGAATGAACACTGAAGCTTTCTTT

v_gene: TRBV27
j_gene: TRBJ1-3
abundance: NA
d_gene: NA
CDR3aa: CASSPIQARNTIYF
CDR3nt: TGTGCCAGCAGTCCCATTCAGGCTAGAAACACCATATATTTT

v_gene: TRBV2
j_gene: TRBJ1-1
abundance: NA
d_gene: NA
CDR3aa: CASTPQTMNTEAFF
CDR3nt: TGTGCCAGCACACCACAGACAATGAACACTGAAGCTTTCTTT